This is a list of T cell receptor beta chains from one sample in a study of vaccination and CD4 T cells after COVID-19. These receptors' targets are unknown. TCRdb analysed the PCR reads with MiXCR anew, one entry per CDR3 protein. Of 28,000 or so distinct CDR3 sequences in the sample, 64% were seen once. The sequencing input was CD4+ T cells from blood, cultured in vitro. These receptors came from a human donor who had recovered from COVID-19. CDR3s include the opening cysteine and the closing phenylalanine or tryptophan. D genes are given only for firm matches. Some rows have no size entry. The others give once, few or many, or a class for an expanded clone.

length,J,D,size,V,CDR3,DNA
14,TRBJ1-3,-,few,TRBV27,CASSGSGRGNTIYF,TGTGCCAGCAGTGGGTCGGGGCGGGGAAACACCATATATTTT
16,TRBJ1-3,TRBD1,-,TRBV7-2,CASSPRQGYSGNTIYF,TGTGCCAGCAGCCCAAGACAGGGGTACTCTGGAAACACCATATATTTT
13,TRBJ2-5,-,-,TRBV10-1,CASSDSPEGTQYF,TGCGCCAGCAGTGATAGTCCGGAGGGGACCCAGTACTTC
15,TRBJ1-1,TRBD1,-,TRBV27,CASNSPGTGVQRAFF,TGTGCCAGCAACAGTCCCGGAACAGGGGTCCAAAGAGCTTTCTTT
16,TRBJ2-2,-,-,TRBV24-1,CATSANRASGTGELFF,TGTGCCACCAGTGCCAACAGGGCTTCGGGGACCGGGGAGCTGTTTTTT
17,TRBJ2-2,-,-,TRBV25-1,CASSITAKALNTGELFF,TGTGCCAGCAGTATCACAGCTAAGGCCCTGAACACCGGGGAGCTGTTTTTT
15,TRBJ1-2,-,few,TRBV20-1,CSARSLTTYSSGYTF,TGCAGTGCTAGATCATTAACGACATACTCTAGTGGCTACACCTTC
15,TRBJ1-1,-,-,TRBV30,CAWNPPSGLRTEAFF,TGTGCCTGGAACCCCCCTAGTGGGTTAAGGACTGAAGCTTTCTTT
15,TRBJ1-1,-,-,TRBV10-1,CASSESKGGNTEAFF,TGCGCCAGCAGTGAGTCGAAAGGTGGGAACACTGAAGCTTTCTTT
14,TRBJ2-5,-,-,TRBV30,CAWRDKGVRETQYF,TGTGCCTGGAGGGATAAGGGGGTGAGGGAGACCCAGTACTTC
14,TRBJ2-2,-,-,TRBV19,CASSIDRRAGELFF,TGTGCCAGTAGTATAGATCGCAGAGCCGGGGAGCTGTTTTTT
16,TRBJ1-5,-,-,TRBV7-2,CASSLRADRSNQPQHF,TGTGCCAGCAGCTTACGGGCGGACAGAAGCAATCAGCCCCAGCATTTT
17,TRBJ1-1,TRBD1,few,TRBV7-2,CASSLSQRQGGRTEAFF,TGTGCCAGCAGCTTATCCCAAAGACAGGGGGGCAGGACTGAAGCTTTCTTT